This T cell receptor beta chain was sequenced in a study of T cells in Graves' hyperthyroidism and ophthalmopathy. Notes on the study in general: A model of 13 V-J features distinguished ophthalmopathy from stable hyperthyroidism.

Amplified TCR beta CDR3 regions derived from RNA transcripts. The HTBI primer set served for first-round RT-PCR of the TCR CDR3. TCRdb re-called the multiplex PCR reads through MiXCR, storing one row per CDR3 protein. Counted here are 340,000 or so distinct CDR3 sequences, 15% to 20% occurring once; the ten biggest clones make up under 55%. This clonotype has a count of ten or more. What it recognizes is unknown. Disease duration under 2 months; hyperthyroidism patients were aged 18 to 65. Reasons for excluding patients were uncontrolled infection, other autoimmune disease, pregnancy or lactation. Sequenced input: blood. This sequence originates from a woman in her fifties or sixties with Graves' hyperthyroidism.

CDR3 sequence: CASSFSGWVSQPQHF. The DNA of the CDR3 is TGTGCCAGCAGTTTCTCAGGGTGGGTTAGTCAGCCCCAGCATTTT. The chain joins TRBV12-3 or TRBV12-4 to TRBJ1-5; the D gene is possibly TRBD1 (5 bases). The CDR3 is 15 amino acids. V was cut by 3 bases and J by 6 bases, with 15 bases left in between.